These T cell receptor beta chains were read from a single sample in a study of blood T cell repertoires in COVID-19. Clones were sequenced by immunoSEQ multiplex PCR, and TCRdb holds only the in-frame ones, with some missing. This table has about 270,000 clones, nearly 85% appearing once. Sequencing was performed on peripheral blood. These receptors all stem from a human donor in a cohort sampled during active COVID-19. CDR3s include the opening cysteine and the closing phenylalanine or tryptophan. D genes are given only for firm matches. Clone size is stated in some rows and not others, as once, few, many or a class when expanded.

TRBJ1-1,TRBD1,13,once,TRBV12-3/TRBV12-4,CASSFQGDTEAFF,TGTGCCAGCAGTTTCCAGGGGGACACTGAAGCTTTCTTT
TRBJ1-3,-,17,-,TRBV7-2,CASRLLRGIGSGNTIYF,TGTGCCAGCAGACTCCTCAGGGGTATCGGCTCTGGAAACACCATATATTTT
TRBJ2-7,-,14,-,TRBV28,CASSSGGLQDEQYF,TGTGCCAGCAGTTCCGGGGGGCTGCAGGACGAGCAGTACTTC
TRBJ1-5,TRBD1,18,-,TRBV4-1,CASSEYPPGGQGNQPQHF,TGCGCCAGCAGCGAATACCCCCCCGGGGGACAGGGCAATCAGCCCCAGCATTTT
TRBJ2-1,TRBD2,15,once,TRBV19,CASSTNRDYRNEQFF,TGTGCCAGTAGTACAAACCGGGACTACCGAAATGAGCAGTTCTTC
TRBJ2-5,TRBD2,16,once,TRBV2,CASSDGLAGGVETQYF,TGTGCCAGCAGTGATGGACTAGCGGGAGGGGTTGAGACCCAGTACTTC
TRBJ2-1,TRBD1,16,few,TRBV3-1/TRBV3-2,CASSPQKGQGYNEQFF,TGTGCCAGCAGCCCCCAGAAGGGACAGGGATACAATGAGCAGTTCTTC
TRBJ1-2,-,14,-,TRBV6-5,CASSRIRGNYGYTF,TGTGCCAGCAGCCGGATCAGGGGTAACTATGGCTACACCTTC
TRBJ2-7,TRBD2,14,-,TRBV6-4,CASSERPGGDEQYF,TGTGCCAGCAGTGAACGACCCGGGGGGGACGAGCAGTACTTC
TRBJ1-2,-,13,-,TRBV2,CASRAGNNYGYTF,TGTGCCAGCAGGGCAGGGAATAACTATGGCTACACCTTC